Reported below is one T cell receptor (beta chain). This record belongs to a study of blood T cell repertoires in COVID-19. V gave up 0 bases and J gave up 7 bases, with 4 bases separating them. Germline CDR1 reads SGHNT; CDR2 reads YYREEE (reference sequence). CDR3 length: 11 amino acids. Per the authors' pipeline: From reference gene primer amplification, estimates of nucleated cell counts were derived. Profiling relied on immunoSEQ multiplex PCR, and the TCRdb table lists in-frame clones only, not all of them. The V and J calls and clone size are taken from that table; D and trimming were inferred from the DNA. This sample yields more than 120,000 clones, of which roughly 87% are seen a single time; around 0.91% belongs to the top ten.

The sequenced sample consisted of peripheral blood. This receptor was obtained from a woman aged 50 to 65 with acute or convalescent COVID-19. This chain links TRBV5-4 with TRBJ1-2; D is undetermined. The CDR3 spells CASSLGLGYTF. Written as DNA, the CDR3 is TGTGCCAGCAGCTTGGGTCTTGGCTACACCTTC.